A selection of T cell receptor beta chains follows, all from one sample in a study of OX40 agonist ivuxolimab in advanced cancers. The repertoire was sequenced with immunoSEQ multiplex PCR; TCRdb's copy has only in-frame clones and lacks some. In the table there are 30,000 to 40,000 clones, 70% to 80% of which are singletons. Sample: CD4+ or CD8+ T cells sorted from blood, taken in a trial of the OX40 agonist ivuxolimab. The receptors shown here come from an adult with an advanced solid tumor such as melanoma, head and neck, liver or kidney cancer. Both conserved end residues are part of each CDR3. Fields, in order: D gene, V gene, clone size, J gene, CDR3 DNA, CDR3 protein. The D gene is left open where the match is weak. For some rows the clone size is stated as once, few or many, or as a class when expanded; others skip it.

-,TRBV30,-,TRBJ1-6,TGTGCCTGGAGTTTAAGTGGCAGGAATTCACCCCTCCACTTT,CAWSLSGRNSPLHF
TRBD2,TRBV5-1,-,TRBJ2-1,TGCGCCAGCAGCCCCGGACTAGCGGGGTATGAGCAGTTCTTC,CASSPGLAGYEQFF
TRBD1,TRBV6-1,-,TRBJ2-5,TGTGCCAGCAGTGAAGGGCCAGGGGGCACAGAGACCCAGTACTTC,CASSEGPGGTETQYF
-,TRBV29-1,-,TRBJ1-1,TGCAGCGTTGACAGCCTGGAGACTGAAGCTTTCTTT,CSVDSLETEAFF
-,TRBV6-6,few,TRBJ1-2,TGTGCCAGCCGGACAGCTACTAACTATGGCTACACCTTC,CASRTATNYGYTF
TRBD1,TRBV10-3,-,TRBJ2-5,TGTGCCATCAGTGAAACCGATTCGACAGGGAAGGAGACCCAGTACTTC,CAISETDSTGKETQYF
TRBD1,TRBV29-1,-,TRBJ1-2,TGCAGCGTTGAACAGGGGGATCCTAACTATGGCTACACCTTC,CSVEQGDPNYGYTF
-,TRBV25-1,-,TRBJ1-2,TGTGCCAGCAGTGAATTTGATCGGTCCTATGGCTACACCTTC,CASSEFDRSYGYTF
-,TRBV6-6,-,TRBJ1-3,TGTGCCAGCAAGGTGGGCTCTGGAAACACCATATATTTT,CASKVGSGNTIYF
-,TRBV12-5,-,TRBJ2-1,TGTGCTAGTGGTTTGTCCCGCTACAATGAGCAGTTCTTC,CASGLSRYNEQFF
-,TRBV5-5,-,TRBJ1-3,TGTGCCAGCAGCCTCACAGGGACGGGAAACACCATATATTTT,CASSLTGTGNTIYF
-,TRBV30,few,TRBJ1-1,TGTGCCTGGAGGAAGGTCAGGATAGGCACTGAAGCTTTCTTT,CAWRKVRIGTEAFF
TRBD1,TRBV27,-,TRBJ2-3,TGTGCCAGCAGTTTGGGACAGGGCACAGATACGCAGTATTTT,CASSLGQGTDTQYF
TRBD2,TRBV6-1,-,TRBJ2-1,TGTGCCAGCAGTGGCCTACTAGCGGGCTCCTACAATGAGCAGTTCTTC,CASSGLLAGSYNEQFF
-,TRBV5-8,once,TRBJ2-5,TGTGCCAGCAGCCTTGGAGGAACACAAGAGACCCAGTACTTC,CASSLGGTQETQYF
-,TRBV6-5,-,TRBJ2-7,TGTGCCAGCAGTTTCGACTTGTGGGGGTACGAGCAGTACTTC,CASSFDLWGYEQYF
-,TRBV5-1,-,TRBJ1-1,TGCGCCAGCAGCTTGATGTCAGGGCCGAACACTGAAGCTTTCTTT,CASSLMSGPNTEAFF
TRBD2,TRBV18,-,TRBJ2-1,TGTGCCAGCTCCCCTACTAGCGGGGGGGCCTTCAATGAGCAGTTCTTC,CASSPTSGGAFNEQFF
TRBD1,TRBV5-1,-,TRBJ1-6,TGCGCCAGCAGCCCCCTGACAGGGAGCTCCTATAATTCACCCCTCCACTTT,CASSPLTGSSYNSPLHF
-,TRBV7-8,-,TRBJ1-1,TGTGCCAGCAGCTTAGGAACTGACTACACTGAAGCTTTCTTT,CASSLGTDYTEAFF
-,TRBV2,-,TRBJ1-4,TGTGCCAGCAGTGTCGAGGGAGGAGGGTCTGAAAAACTGTTTTTT,CASSVEGGGSEKLFF
TRBD2,TRBV6-4,-,TRBJ2-1,TGTGCCAGCAGTGACCAGCGGGGGGGCCTAGCTGAGCAGTTCTTC,CASSDQRGGLAEQFF
-,TRBV6-1,-,TRBJ1-5,TGTGCCAGCAGTGACAGGGTAGGCAATCAGCCCCAGCATTTT,CASSDRVGNQPQHF
-,TRBV5-1,-,TRBJ2-5,TGCGCCAGCAGCACCCGCTCTGACGGAGCCCAAGAGACCCAGTACTTC,CASSTRSDGAQETQYF
TRBD1,TRBV5-1,-,TRBJ2-6,TGCGCCAGCAGCATGGGACAGGGAGCCGGGGCCAACGTCCTGACTTTC,CASSMGQGAGANVLTF
TRBD2,TRBV19,-,TRBJ2-5,TGTGCCAGTAGCCTCGGACTAGCGGGGGCCCGTCCGGAGACCCAGTACTTC,CASSLGLAGARPETQYF
-,TRBV10-3,-,TRBJ2-7,TGTGCCATCAGGGAGCCCGGTGGCTCCTACGAGCAGTACTTC,CAIREPGGSYEQYF
-,TRBV10-3,-,TRBJ2-5,TGTGCCACTACAGGGCCCAAACAAGAGACCCAGTACTTC,CATTGPKQETQYF
-,TRBV10-3,-,TRBJ2-5,TGTGCCATCAGTGATAGGGGGGGGGCCGAGACCCAGTACTTC,CAISDRGGAETQYF
-,TRBV19,-,TRBJ2-2,TGTGCCAGTAGTAATGGGAGGAACACCGGGGAGCTGTTTTTT,CASSNGRNTGELFF
TRBD1,TRBV6-5,-,TRBJ2-7,TGTGCCAGCAGTTATAGGGACAGGAGCTGGATCGAGCAGTACTTC,CASSYRDRSWIEQYF
-,TRBV19,-,TRBJ1-5,TGTGCCAGTAGTCAGGGTTGGCAGCCCCAGCATTTT,CASSQGWQPQHF
TRBD1,TRBV5-6,-,TRBJ2-1,TGTGCCAGCAGCTTGGCCAGGGGGTACAATGAGCAGTTCTTC,CASSLARGYNEQFF
TRBD2,TRBV27,-,TRBJ2-2,TGTGCCAGTCGCTTCGGACTAGCTCCGCCCGGGGAGCTGTTTTTT,CASRFGLAPPGELFF
-,TRBV9,once,TRBJ2-7,TGTGCCAGCAGCGTAAGCCGGCTGGGAGAGCAGTACTTC,CASSVSRLGEQYF
TRBD1,TRBV11-1,-,TRBJ2-7,TGTGCCAGCAGCAGAGGAGGACAGGAGGTCTACGAGCAGTACTTC,CASSRGGQEVYEQYF
-,TRBV7-9,-,TRBJ2-3,TGTGCCAGCAGCTCCGTAGGGGAGACAGATACGCAGTATTTT,CASSSVGETDTQYF
TRBD1,TRBV4-1,-,TRBJ1-2,TGCGCCAGCAGCCTACCTCTCGGGACAGGGGGAGGCTATGGCTACACCTTC,CASSLPLGTGGGYGYTF
-,TRBV27,-,TRBJ1-5,TGTGCCAGCAGGCGAGGGGGGAGGCAGCCCCAGCATTTT,CASRRGGRQPQHF
-,TRBV6-6,-,TRBJ1-5,TGTGCCAGCAGCCGGGTTAATAGCAATCAGCCCCAGCATTTT,CASSRVNSNQPQHF
TRBD2,TRBV2,-,TRBJ2-7,TGTGCCAGCAAATCCCCTAGCGGGGAGTCGTCCGAGCAGTACTTC,CASKSPSGESSEQYF